Shown below are 9 T cell receptor beta chains from a single sample sequenced in a study of blood T cell repertoires in COVID-19. TCRdb's copy holds only in-frame clones and misses some; the assay was immunoSEQ multiplex PCR. The sample includes about 130,000 clones, under 85% of them seen just once. The material sequenced was peripheral blood. The receptors were gathered from a man in his forties with active or convalescent COVID-19.

This rearrangement joins TRBV5-6 to TRBJ2-1; 10 bases are a match to TRBD2. Germline V gives CDR1 SGHDT, CDR2 YYEEEE. J lost 4 bases, V lost 4 bases, and 8 bases had no gene match. The CDR3 is 16 residues long. Here the CDR3 DNA reads TGTGCCAGCAGCGTCCGACGGACTAGCGGTTACAATGAGCAGTTCTTC. Translating gives CASSVRRTSGYNEQFF. The whole variable domain, remainder taken from reference TRBV5-6 and TRBJ2-1, is DAGVTQSPTHLIKTRGQQVTLRCSPKSGHDTVSWYQQALGQGPQFIFQYYEEEERQRGNFPDRFSGHQFPNYSSELNVNALLLGDSALYLCASSVRRTSGYNEQFFGPGTRLTVL.

The V call is TRBV5-1, the J call TRBJ1-2; 8 bases line up with TRBD1. Germline-derived CDR1 and CDR2 are SGHRS and YFSETQ. Unmatched junction bases numbered 3, after V lost 4 bases and J lost 4 bases. The CDR3 covers 13 residues. In DNA form, the CDR3 reads TGCGCCAGCAGCCTGACAGGGGCCTATGGCTACACCTTC. Its translation: CASSLTGAYGYTF. Full variable domain (missing parts from reference TRBV5-1 and TRBJ1-2): KAGVTQTPRYLIKTRGQQVTLSCSPISGHRSVSWYQQTPGQGLQFLFEYFSETQRNKGNFPGRFSGRQFSNSRSEMNVSTLELGDSALYLCASSLTGAYGYTFGSGTRLTVV.

Only one count was recorded for this clone. The chain carries TRBV21-1 and TRBJ1-3; the table's D call, TRBD1, was not checked against the DNA. TRBV21-1 is recorded as a pseudogene. This CDR3 comprises 15 residues. The DNA for the CDR3 is TGTGCCAGCAGCAAAGAGCCCCCAGGGGGAAACACCATATATTTT. Amino acids: CASSKEPPGGNTIYF.

Here the CDR3 DNA reads TGTGCCAGCAGCTTAAATAGCAGGGGTGGAGAGCAGTACTTC. It specifies CASSLNSRGGEQYF. This chain connects TRBV7-2 to TRBJ2-7, with a weak D call TRBD1 (6 bases). CDR3 length: 14 amino acids. Germline CDR1 is SGHTA and CDR2 is FQGNSA. Trimming took 2 bases from V and 7 from J, leaving 15 bases between them. Based on the CDR3 plus reference TRBV7-2 and TRBJ2-7, the full variable domain is GAGVSQSPSNKVTEKGKDVELRCDPISGHTALYWYRQSLGQGLEFLIYFQGNSAPDKSGLPSDRFSAERTGGSVSTLTIQRTQQEDSAVYLCASSLNSRGGEQYFGPGTRLTVT.

The count of this clone is one. The chain couples TRBV3-1 (or the pseudogene TRBV3-2) to TRBJ2-5; D perhaps matches TRBD1 (6 bases). Germline lookup yields CDR1 LGHDT and CDR2 YNNKEL (reference sequence). This CDR3 spans 13 amino acids. V lost 6 bases to trimming and J lost 5 bases, with 13 bases between them. This CDR3 reads CASRYRVRETQYF. The CDR3 DNA reads TGTGCCAGCAGATACAGGGTTCGGGAGACCCAGTACTTC.

The rearrangement joins TRBV24-1 to TRBJ2-3; D is undetermined. The CDR3 covers 13 residues. V was trimmed by 5 bases and J by 12 bases, leaving 17 bases between them. Germline assignment: CDR1 KGHDR and CDR2 SFDVKD. Here the CDR3 DNA reads TGTGCCACCAGTGGGTCTAGTCTGGGTCATCAGTATTTT. The encoded protein is CATSGSSLGHQYF.

The chain recombines TRBV25-1 with TRBJ1-2; a possible D gene is TRBD1 (6 bases). The germline V gene has CDR1 MGHDK and CDR2 SYGVNS. The CDR3 loop spans 14 amino acids. Trimming cost V 1 base and J 8 bases, with 14 bases left between them. This chain's CDR3 is CASSESLSGAGYTF. CDR3 DNA sequence: TGTGCCAGCAGTGAATCTTTATCAGGGGCAGGCTACACCTTC.

This clone was recorded only once. The V gene is TRBV4-3, the J gene TRBJ2-1; perhaps TRBD1 as D (6 bases). The CDR3 loop spans 16 amino acids. Germline V gene lookup returns CDR1 LGHNA and CDR2 YSLEER. V lost 0 bases to trimming and J lost 4 bases, with 13 bases between them. The CDR3 sequence is CASSQDAGVWYNEQFF. The CDR3, as DNA: TGCGCCAGCAGCCAAGATGCAGGGGTATGGTACAATGAGCAGTTCTTC.

The V call is TRBV6-2 or TRBV6-3, the J call TRBJ1-2; 10 nucleotides agree with TRBD1. The CDR3 consists of 16 residues. Looked up from germline, CDR1 is MNHEY and CDR2 is SVGEGT. V lost 4 bases, J lost 5 bases, and 10 bases stayed unmatched. Written as DNA, the CDR3 is TGTGCCAGCAGTTCCGCCGGGACAGGGGAGCGGTATGGCTACACCTTC. It codes for CASSSAGTGERYGYTF.